Sequencing of this T cell receptor (beta chain) was carried out in a study of blood T cell repertoires in COVID-19. About the research overall: The origin of the acute and convalescent COVID-19 samples was the United States, Italy and Spain. Nucleic acid was either cDNA or gDNA, and it came from T cells, B-cell-depleted T cells, or PBMCs.

Authors' processing steps: Reference gene primer amplification yielded estimated nucleated cell counts. Profiling relied on immunoSEQ multiplex PCR, and the TCRdb table lists in-frame clones only, not all of them. V and J calls and clone size are as listed in that table; D and trimming were resolved from the DNA. The sample lists 200,000 to 300,000 clones; around 87% were seen once. Trimming removed 5 bases from V and 2 bases from J; junction bases left unmatched: 6. Germline V gene sequence: CDR1 LNHNV, CDR2 YYDKDF (reference sequence). The CDR3 loop spans 14 amino acids. This TCR came from a woman in her 70s with active or convalescent COVID-19. The sample comprised peripheral blood. The J gene is TRBJ2-7, the V gene TRBV15, with TRBD1 matching 7 bases. CDR3 sequence: CATSGTTGTYEQYF. The CDR3 DNA sequence: TGTGCCACCAGCGGGACGACAGGGACCTACGAGCAGTACTTC.